The present T cell receptor beta chain was sequenced within a study of T-cell reconstitution after alpha-beta-depleted transplantation in children. Unique molecular identifiers tagged the TCRbeta library. TCRdb reanalysed the PCR reads using MiXCR and keeps one entry per CDR3 protein. In the table there are about 610,000 distinct CDR3 sequences, approximately 10% of which are singletons. The ends lost 6 bases at V and 8 bases at J; junction bases unmatched: 15. The CDR3 has 15 residues. The germline V gene encodes CDR1 DFQATT and CDR2 SNEGSKA (reference sequence). V usage is TRBV20-1 and J usage is TRBJ2-1; 8 nucleotides agree with TRBD2. This sequence originates from a human donor who donated a stem cell graft to a child with acute myeloid leukemia. This sample comprised PBMCs from the stem cell graft donor, obtained from the stem cell graft. The DNA of the CDR3 is TGCAGTGCCTCCACCCCTCGCGGGAGGTTCCATGAGCAGTTCTTC. It translates to CSASTPRGRFHEQFF.